This entry concerns a single T cell receptor beta chain. Its antigen is not identified. Via MiXCR, TCRdb re-called the 5' RACE reads, giving one row per CDR3 protein. The profile shows under 300,000 distinct CDR3 sequences, about 10% of them singletons. These data are taken from a study of CD8 T cells in ankylosing spondylitis. Study-wide points: One TCR beta motif, made up of roughly eight highly homologous variants, appeared characteristic of ankylosing spondylitis blood.

V lost 0 bases to trimming and J lost 8 bases; unmatched junction nucleotides: 4. Germline V CDR1 and CDR2: GTSNPN, SVGIG (reference sequence). The CDR3 length is 14 residues. Sequencing was carried out using blood, either unsorted or a sorted T cell fraction (not recorded which). This receptor was identified in a male donor with ankylosing spondylitis or in good health (not recorded which). The V call is TRBV30, the J call TRBJ2-1; 10 nucleotides line up with TRBD2. The CDR3 spells CAWSVTSGRDEQFF. The CDR3 coding sequence is TGTGCCTGGAGTGTGACCAGCGGGAGGGATGAGCAGTTCTTC.